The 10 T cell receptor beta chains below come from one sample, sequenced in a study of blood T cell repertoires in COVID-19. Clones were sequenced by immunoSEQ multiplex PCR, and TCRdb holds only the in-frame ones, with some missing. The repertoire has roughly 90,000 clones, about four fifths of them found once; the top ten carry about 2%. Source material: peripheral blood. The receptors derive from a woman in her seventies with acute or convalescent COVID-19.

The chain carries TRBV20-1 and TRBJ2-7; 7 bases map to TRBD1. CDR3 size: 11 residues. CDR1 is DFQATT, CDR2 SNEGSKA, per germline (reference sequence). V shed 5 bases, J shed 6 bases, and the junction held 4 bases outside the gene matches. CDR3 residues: CSARQGTEQYF. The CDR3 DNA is TGCAGTGCTCGACAGGGTACCGAGCAGTACTTC.

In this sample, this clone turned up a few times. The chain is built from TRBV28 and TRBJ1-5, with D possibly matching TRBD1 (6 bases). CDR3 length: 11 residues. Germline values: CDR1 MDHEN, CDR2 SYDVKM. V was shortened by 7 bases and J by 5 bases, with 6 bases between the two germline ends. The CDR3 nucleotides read TGTGCCAGCACAGGGGATCAGCCCCAGCATTTT. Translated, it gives CASTGDQPQHF.

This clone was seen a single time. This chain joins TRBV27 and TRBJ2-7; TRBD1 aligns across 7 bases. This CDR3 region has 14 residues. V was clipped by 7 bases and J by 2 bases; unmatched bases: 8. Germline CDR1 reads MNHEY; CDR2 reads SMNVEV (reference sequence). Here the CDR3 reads CASKSAGTAYEQYF. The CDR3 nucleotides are TGTGCCAGCAAATCAGCTGGGACAGCCTACGAGCAGTACTTC.

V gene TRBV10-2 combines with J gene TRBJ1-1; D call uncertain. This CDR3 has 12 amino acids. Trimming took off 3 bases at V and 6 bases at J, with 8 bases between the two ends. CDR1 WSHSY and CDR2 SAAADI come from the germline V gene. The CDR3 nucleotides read TGCGCCAGCAGTGAATCTGTTTCTGAAGCTTTCTTT. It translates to CASSESVSEAFF.

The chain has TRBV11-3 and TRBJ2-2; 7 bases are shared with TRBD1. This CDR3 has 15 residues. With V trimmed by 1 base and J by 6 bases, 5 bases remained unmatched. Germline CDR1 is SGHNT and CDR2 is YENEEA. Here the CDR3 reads CASSLVGGFPGELFF. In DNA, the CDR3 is TGTGCCAGCAGCTTAGTAGGGGGCTTTCCCGGGGAGCTGTTTTTT.

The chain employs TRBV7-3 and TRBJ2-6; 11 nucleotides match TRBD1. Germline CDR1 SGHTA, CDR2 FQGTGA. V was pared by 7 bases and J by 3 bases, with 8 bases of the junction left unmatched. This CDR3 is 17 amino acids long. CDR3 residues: CASTLRTGGGGANVLTF. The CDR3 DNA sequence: TGTGCCAGCACCCTCCGGACAGGGGGCGGTGGGGCCAACGTCCTGACTTTC.

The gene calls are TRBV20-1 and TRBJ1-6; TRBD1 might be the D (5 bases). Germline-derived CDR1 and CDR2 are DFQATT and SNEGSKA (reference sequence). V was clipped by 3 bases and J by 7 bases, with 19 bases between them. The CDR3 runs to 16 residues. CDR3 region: CSASYPGLDRNSPLHF. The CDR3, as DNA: TGCAGTGCTAGTTACCCAGGGCTAGATAGAAATTCACCCCTCCACTTT.

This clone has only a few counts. The CDR3 loop reads CASSGRLAGGDEQYF. CDR3 bases: TGCGCCAGCAGTGGTAGACTAGCGGGGGGCGACGAGCAGTACTTC. The chain has TRBV4-1 and TRBJ2-7, with 13 bases lining up with TRBD2. Per the germline V gene, CDR1 is MGHRA and CDR2 is YSYEKL. CDR3 length: 15 residues. Trimming took 6 bases from V and 5 from J; bases not matched to a gene: 7.

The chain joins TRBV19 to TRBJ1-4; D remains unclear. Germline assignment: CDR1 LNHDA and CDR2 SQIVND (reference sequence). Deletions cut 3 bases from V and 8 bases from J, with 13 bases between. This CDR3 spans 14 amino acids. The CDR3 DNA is TGTGCCAGTAGTATTCCCGGGTCCGACGAAAAACTGTTTTTT. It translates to CASSIPGSDEKLFF.

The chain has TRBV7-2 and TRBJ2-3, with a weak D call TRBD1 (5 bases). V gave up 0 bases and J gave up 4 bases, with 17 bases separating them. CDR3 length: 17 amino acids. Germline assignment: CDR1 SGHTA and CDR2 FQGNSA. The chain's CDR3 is CASSLASASRGPDTQYF. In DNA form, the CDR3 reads TGTGCCAGCAGCTTAGCGTCAGCGTCTAGGGGCCCAGATACGCAGTATTTT. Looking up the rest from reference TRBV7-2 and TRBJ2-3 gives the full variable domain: GAGVSQSPSNKVTEKGKDVELRCDPISGHTALYWYRQSLGQGLEFLIYFQGNSAPDKSGLPSDRFSAERTGGSVSTLTIQRTQQEDSAVYLCASSLASASRGPDTQYFGPGTRLTVL.